This T cell receptor beta chain emerged from a study of blood T cell repertoires in COVID-19. Study information: Specimens from acute and convalescent COVID-19 originated in the United States, Italy and Spain. T cells, B-cell-depleted T cells, or PBMCs provided the cDNA or gDNA that served as material.

After removal of 6 bases from V and 6 bases from J, the junction contained 9 bases not matched to a gene. Germline loops: CDR1 LNHDA, CDR2 SQIVND (reference sequence). The CDR3 length is 15 residues. The table came from immunoSEQ multiplex PCR; TCRdb's copy has only in-frame clones and leaves some out. Among roughly 280,000 clones listed, 75% to 90% were seen once. The receptor comes from a man aged 60 to 75 who had recovered from COVID-19. The chain has TRBV19 and TRBJ2-1; 9 bases agree with TRBD2. The sequenced sample consisted of peripheral blood. CDR3 in amino acids: CASSKIAGARNEQFF. In nucleotides, the CDR3 is TGTGCCAGTAGCAAGATAGCGGGAGCTCGCAATGAGCAGTTCTTC.